This TCR beta chain came from a study of blood T cell repertoires in COVID-19. Whole-study context: Both acute and convalescent COVID-19 samples were obtained from the United States, Italy and Spain.

This clone came up once. Per the authors' pipeline: Amplifying reference gene primers gave estimates of nucleated cell counts. Here immunoSEQ multiplex PCR was the method, and the copy in TCRdb shows in-frame clones only, minus some. The DNA was the basis for D and trimming; V, J and clone size are from that table. The table includes some 200,000 clones, about 91% detected once. Trimming stripped 6 bases from V and 6 bases from J, with 11 bases between. Germline V lookup: CDR1 SNHLY, CDR2 FYNNEI. The CDR3 extends over 12 amino acids. What was sequenced was peripheral blood. This clonotype was obtained from a man aged 30 to 45 with acute or convalescent COVID-19. The rearrangement joins TRBV2 to TRBJ2-5; D uncertain. The chain's CDR3 is CASSQSFKTQYF. CDR3 bases: TGTGCCAGCAGCCAGTCTTTTAAGACCCAGTACTTC.